The TCR beta chain under discussion was sequenced for a study of regulatory T cells in long-lasting Graves disease. Study information: It was over 5 years of antithyroid drugs, with positive TSH receptor antibodies, that meant persistent Graves' disease. Notes on the study in general: Persistent disease samples used TRBV28, TRBJ1-2 and TRBJ2-5 preferentially. Persistent-disease Graves' patients showed less TCR diversity than new cases.

Arm-PCR of CDR3 regions and iRepertoire HTBI primers were used to build TCR beta libraries. Original analysis: Sample data revealed fewer than 70 TRBV and roughly 13 TRBJ segments. TCRdb passed the multiplex PCR reads through MiXCR, listing each CDR3 protein once. The V and J calls and clone size come from TCRdb's table, not from the authors' own analysis. This table has about 470,000 distinct CDR3 sequences, 20% to 25% appearing once. The germline V gene encodes CDR1 MNHNS and CDR2 SASEGT. V shed 6 bases and J shed 8 bases, with 16 bases lying between them. The CDR3 is made up of 13 amino acids. The time point: persistent/refractory GD, antithyroid drugs over 5 years with positive TRAb. There was RNA extracted from PBMCs, and the TCR library was made from it. Only a few counts were recorded for this clonotype. The antigen is undetermined.

This chain links TRBV6-1 with TRBJ1-1; unclear D gene. This receptor was identified in a female donor with Graves disease. Material: peripheral blood mononuclear cells (PBMCs), obtained when the disease was refractory, from a patient treated with antithyroid drugs. CDR3: CASSPANGREAFF. The CDR3 DNA sequence: TGTGCCAGCAGCCCCGCGAACGGGAGAGAAGCTTTCTTT.